This TCR beta chain was recovered during a study of T cells after yellow fever vaccination. Study at large: Fractions containing few cells were prepared with SMART-Seq v4 Ultra Low Input.

Trimming left V 5 bases short and J 0 bases short, with 8 bases between. Germline V gene lookup returns CDR1 MNHEY and CDR2 SMNVEV (reference sequence). This CDR3 has 15 amino acids. TCRdb reanalysed the 5' RACE reads using MiXCR and keeps one entry per CDR3 protein. The sample includes 70,000 or so distinct CDR3 sequences, around 7% of them seen just once. This material consisted of CD8+ T cells sorted from PBMCs, taken roughly 10 days after the first yellow fever vaccination. The V and J genes are TRBV27 and TRBJ1-6; unclear D gene. The TCR originated in a man in his late teens or twenties who received the YFV17D yellow fever vaccine. The CDR3 nucleotides are TGTGCCAGCAGTATGGGGAGCTCCTATAATTCACCCCTCCACTTT. Amino acid sequence: CASSMGSSYNSPLHF.